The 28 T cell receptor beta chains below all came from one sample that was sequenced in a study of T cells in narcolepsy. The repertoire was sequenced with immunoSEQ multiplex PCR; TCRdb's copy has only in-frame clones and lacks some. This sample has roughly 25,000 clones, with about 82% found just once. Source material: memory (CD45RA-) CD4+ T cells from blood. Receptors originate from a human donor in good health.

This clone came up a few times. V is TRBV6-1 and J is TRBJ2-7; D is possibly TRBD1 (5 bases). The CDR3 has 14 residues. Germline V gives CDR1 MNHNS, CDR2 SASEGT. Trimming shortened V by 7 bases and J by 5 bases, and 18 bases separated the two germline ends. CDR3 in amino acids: CASTPKEQGHEQYF. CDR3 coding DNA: TGTGCCAGCACCCCGAAAGAGCAGGGCCACGAGCAGTACTTC.

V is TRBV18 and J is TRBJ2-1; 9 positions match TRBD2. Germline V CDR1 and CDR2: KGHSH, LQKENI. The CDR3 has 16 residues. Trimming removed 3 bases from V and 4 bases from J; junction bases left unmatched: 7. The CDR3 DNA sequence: TGTGCCAGCTCACCCCTCTCGGGACTAGCATACAATGAGCAGTTCTTC. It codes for CASSPLSGLAYNEQFF.

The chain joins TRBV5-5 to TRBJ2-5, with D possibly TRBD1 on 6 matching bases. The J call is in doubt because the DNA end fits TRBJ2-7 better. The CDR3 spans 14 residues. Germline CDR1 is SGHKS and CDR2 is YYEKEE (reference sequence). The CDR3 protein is CASSRGTPSYEQYF. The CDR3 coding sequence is TGTGCCAGCAGCAGGGGGACACCCTCCTACGAGCAGTACTTC.

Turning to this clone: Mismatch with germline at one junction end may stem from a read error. This CDR3 is CASSLPLGPQVPHF. The CDR3 region has the DNA TGTGCCAGCAGTTTGCCCCTTGGCCCTCAGGTTCCCCACTTC. V is TRBV28 and J is TRBJ2-7, with no clear D. Germline lookup yields CDR1 MDHEN and CDR2 SYDVKM. The CDR3 has 14 residues.

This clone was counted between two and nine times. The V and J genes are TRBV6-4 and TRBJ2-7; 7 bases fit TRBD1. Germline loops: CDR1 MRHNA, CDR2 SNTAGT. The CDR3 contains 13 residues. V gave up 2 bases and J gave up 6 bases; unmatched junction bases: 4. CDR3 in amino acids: CASSDRTGSEQYF. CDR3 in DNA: TGTGCCAGCAGTGACAGGACAGGCAGCGAGCAGTACTTC.

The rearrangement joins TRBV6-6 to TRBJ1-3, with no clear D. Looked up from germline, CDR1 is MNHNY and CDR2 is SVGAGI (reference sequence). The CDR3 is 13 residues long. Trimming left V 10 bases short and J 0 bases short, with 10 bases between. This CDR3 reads CAIGRSSGNTIYF. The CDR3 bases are TGTGCCATAGGACGGAGCTCTGGAAACACCATATATTTT.

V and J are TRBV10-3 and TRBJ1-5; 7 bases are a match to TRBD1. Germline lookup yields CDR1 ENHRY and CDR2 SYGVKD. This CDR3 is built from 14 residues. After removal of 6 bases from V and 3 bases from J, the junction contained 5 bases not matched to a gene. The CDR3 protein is CAIRQGSPNQPQHF. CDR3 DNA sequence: TGTGCCATCAGACAGGGGAGTCCCAATCAGCCCCAGCATTTT.

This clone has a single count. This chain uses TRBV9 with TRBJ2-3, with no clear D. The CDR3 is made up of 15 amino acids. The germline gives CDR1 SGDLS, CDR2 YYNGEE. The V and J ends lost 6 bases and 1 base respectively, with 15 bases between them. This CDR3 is CASTLDPWGTDTQYF. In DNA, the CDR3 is TGTGCCAGCACCCTAGACCCGTGGGGCACAGATACGCAGTATTTT.

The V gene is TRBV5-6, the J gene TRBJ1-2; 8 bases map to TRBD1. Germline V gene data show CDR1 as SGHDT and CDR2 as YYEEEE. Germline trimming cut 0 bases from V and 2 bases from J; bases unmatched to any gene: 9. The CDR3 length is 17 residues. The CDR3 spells CASSLAQGAMNNYGYTF. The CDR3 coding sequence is TGTGCCAGCAGCTTGGCCCAGGGGGCGATGAACAACTATGGCTACACCTTC.

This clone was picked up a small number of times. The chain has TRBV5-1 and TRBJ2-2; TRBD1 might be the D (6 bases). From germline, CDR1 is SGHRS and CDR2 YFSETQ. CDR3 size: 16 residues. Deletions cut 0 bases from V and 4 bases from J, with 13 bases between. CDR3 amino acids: CASSLVQGRTTGELFF. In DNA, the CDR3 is TGCGCCAGCAGCTTGGTACAGGGCCGGACCACCGGGGAGCTGTTTTTT. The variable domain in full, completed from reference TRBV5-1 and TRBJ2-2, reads KAGVTQTPRYLIKTRGQQVTLSCSPISGHRSVSWYQQTPGQGLQFLFEYFSETQRNKGNFPGRFSGRQFSNSRSEMNVSTLELGDSALYLCASSLVQGRTTGELFFGEGSRLTVL.

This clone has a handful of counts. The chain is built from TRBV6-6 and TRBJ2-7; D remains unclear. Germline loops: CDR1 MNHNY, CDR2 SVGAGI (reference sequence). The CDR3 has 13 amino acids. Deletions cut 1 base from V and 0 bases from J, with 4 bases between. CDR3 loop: CASSYYSSYEQYF. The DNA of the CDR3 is TGTGCCAGCAGTTACTACAGCTCCTACGAGCAGTACTTC.

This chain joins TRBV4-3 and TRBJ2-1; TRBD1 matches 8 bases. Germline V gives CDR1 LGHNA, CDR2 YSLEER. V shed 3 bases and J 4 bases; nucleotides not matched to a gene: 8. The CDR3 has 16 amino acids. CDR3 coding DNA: TGCGCCAGCAGCCAGGCGGACAGGGCGGTATACAATGAGCAGTTCTTC. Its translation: CASSQADRAVYNEQFF.

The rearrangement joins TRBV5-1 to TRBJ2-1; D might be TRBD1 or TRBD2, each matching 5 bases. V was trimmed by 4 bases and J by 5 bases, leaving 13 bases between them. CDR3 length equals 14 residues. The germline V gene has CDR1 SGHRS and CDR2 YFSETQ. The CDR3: CASSLIGTDNEQFF. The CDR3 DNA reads TGCGCCAGCAGCCTGATCGGGACGGACAATGAGCAGTTCTTC.

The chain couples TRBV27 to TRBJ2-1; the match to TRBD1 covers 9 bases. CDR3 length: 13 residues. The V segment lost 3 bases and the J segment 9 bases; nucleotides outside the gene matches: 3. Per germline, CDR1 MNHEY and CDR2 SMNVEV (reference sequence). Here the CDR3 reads CASSFDRGGEQFF. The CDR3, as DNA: TGTGCCAGCAGTTTCGACAGGGGGGGTGAGCAGTTCTTC.

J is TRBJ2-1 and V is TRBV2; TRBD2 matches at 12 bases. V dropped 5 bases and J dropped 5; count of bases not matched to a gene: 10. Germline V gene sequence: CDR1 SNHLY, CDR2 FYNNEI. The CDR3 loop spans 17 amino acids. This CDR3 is CASSPILPSGGDNEQFF. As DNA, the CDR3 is TGTGCCAGCAGTCCGATTCTCCCTAGCGGGGGGGACAATGAGCAGTTCTTC.

The CDR3 loop is CASSQGRNNEKLFF. For the CDR3, the DNA is TGTGCCAGCAGCCAAGGACGGAATAATGAAAAACTGTTTTTT. The genes are TRBV6-6 and TRBJ1-4; D is ambiguous. The germline V gene has CDR1 MNHNY and CDR2 SVGAGI (reference sequence). V lost 6 bases and J lost 4, with 12 bases in between. This CDR3 spans 14 amino acids.

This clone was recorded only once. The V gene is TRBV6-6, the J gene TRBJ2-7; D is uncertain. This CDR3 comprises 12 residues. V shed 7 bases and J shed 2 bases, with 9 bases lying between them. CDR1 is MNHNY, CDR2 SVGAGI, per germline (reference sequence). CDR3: CASTGRAYEQYF. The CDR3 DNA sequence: TGTGCCAGCACAGGTAGGGCCTACGAGCAGTACTTC.

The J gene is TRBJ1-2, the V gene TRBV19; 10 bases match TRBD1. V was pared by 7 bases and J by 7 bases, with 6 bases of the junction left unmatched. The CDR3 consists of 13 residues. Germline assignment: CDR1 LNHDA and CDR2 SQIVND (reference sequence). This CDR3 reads CASMRQGAGGYTF. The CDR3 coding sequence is TGTGCCAGTATGAGACAGGGGGCTGGTGGCTACACCTTC.

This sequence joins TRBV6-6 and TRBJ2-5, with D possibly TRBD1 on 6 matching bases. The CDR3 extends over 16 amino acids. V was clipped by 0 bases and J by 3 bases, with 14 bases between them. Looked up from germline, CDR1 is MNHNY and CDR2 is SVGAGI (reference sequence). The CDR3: CASSYSPGERKETQYF. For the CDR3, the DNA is TGTGCCAGCAGTTACTCGCCAGGGGAGAGGAAAGAGACCCAGTACTTC.

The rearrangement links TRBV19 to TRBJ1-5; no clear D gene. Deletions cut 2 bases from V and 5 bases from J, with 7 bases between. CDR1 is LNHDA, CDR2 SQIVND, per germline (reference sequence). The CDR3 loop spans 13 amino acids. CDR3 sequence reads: CASSISIYQPQHF. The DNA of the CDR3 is TGTGCCAGTAGTATAAGCATATATCAGCCCCAGCATTTT.

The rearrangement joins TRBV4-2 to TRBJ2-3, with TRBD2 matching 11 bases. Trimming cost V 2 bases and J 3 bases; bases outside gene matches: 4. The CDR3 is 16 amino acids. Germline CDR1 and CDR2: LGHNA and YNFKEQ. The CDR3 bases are TGTGCCAGCAGCCAATCGACTAGCGGGACAACAGATACGCAGTATTTT. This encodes CASSQSTSGTTDTQYF.

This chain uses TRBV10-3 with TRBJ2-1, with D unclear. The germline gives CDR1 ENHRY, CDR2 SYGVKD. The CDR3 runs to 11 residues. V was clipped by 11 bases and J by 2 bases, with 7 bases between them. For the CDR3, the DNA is TGTGCCGCAGGTCCCTACAATGAGCAGTTCTTC. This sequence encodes CAAGPYNEQFF.

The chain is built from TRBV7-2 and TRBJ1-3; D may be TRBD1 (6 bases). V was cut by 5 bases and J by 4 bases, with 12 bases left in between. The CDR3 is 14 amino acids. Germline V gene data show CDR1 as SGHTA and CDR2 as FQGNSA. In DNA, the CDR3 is TGTGCCAGCAGCAAGCAGGGGACCGGAAACACCATATATTTT. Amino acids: CASSKQGTGNTIYF.

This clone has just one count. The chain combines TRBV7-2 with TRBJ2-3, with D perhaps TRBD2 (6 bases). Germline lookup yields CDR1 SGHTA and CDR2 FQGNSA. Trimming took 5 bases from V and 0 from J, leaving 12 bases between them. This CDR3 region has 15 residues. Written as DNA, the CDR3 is TGTGCCAGCAGCATCACCGGGACTAGCACAGATACGCAGTATTTT. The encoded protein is CASSITGTSTDTQYF.

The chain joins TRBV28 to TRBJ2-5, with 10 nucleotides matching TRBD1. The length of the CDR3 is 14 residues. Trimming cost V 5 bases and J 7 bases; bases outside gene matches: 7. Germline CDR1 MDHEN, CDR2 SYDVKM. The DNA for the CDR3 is TGTGCCAGCAGTAAGGACAGGGGGGTCGGGACCCAGTACTTC. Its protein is CASSKDRGVGTQYF. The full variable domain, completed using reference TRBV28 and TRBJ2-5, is DVKVTQSSRYLVKRTGEKVFLECVQDMDHENMFWYRQDPGLGLRLIYFSYDVKMKEKGDIPEGYSVSREKKERFSLILESASTNQTSMYLCASSKDRGVGTQYFGPGTRLLVL.

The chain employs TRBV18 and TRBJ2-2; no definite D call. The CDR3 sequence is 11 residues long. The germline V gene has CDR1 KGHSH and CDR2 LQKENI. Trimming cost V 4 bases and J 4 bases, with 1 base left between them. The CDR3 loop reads CASSLTGELFF. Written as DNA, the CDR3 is TGTGCCAGCTCACTCACCGGGGAGCTGTTTTTT.

The CDR3 sequence: CASSQETWNTEAFF. The DNA for the CDR3 is TGCGCCAGCAGCCAAGAGACGTGGAACACTGAAGCTTTCTTT. The J gene is TRBJ1-1, the V gene TRBV4-3; D not resolved. CDR1 and CDR2 (germline): LGHNA, YSLEER. The CDR3 extends over 14 amino acids. Trimming cost V 0 bases and J 1 base, with 6 bases left between them.

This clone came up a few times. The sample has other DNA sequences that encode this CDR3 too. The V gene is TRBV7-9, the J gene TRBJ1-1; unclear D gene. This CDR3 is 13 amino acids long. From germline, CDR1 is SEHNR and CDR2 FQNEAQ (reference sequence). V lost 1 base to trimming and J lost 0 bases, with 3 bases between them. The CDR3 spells CASSLDMNTEAFF. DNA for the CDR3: TGTGCCAGCAGCTTAGACATGAACACTGAAGCTTTCTTT.